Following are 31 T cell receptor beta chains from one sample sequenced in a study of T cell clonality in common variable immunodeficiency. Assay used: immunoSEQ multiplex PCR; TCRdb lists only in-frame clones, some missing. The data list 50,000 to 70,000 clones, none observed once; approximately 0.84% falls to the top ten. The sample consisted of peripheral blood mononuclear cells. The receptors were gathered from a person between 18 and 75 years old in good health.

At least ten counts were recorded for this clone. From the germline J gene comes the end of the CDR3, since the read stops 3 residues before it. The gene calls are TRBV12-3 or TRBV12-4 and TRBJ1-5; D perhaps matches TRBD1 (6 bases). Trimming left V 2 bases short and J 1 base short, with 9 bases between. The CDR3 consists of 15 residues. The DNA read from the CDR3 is TGTGCCAGCAGTTTAACCCAGGGGAGCAATCAGCCC. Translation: CASSLTQGSNQP. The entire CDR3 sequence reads CASSLTQGSNQPQHF.

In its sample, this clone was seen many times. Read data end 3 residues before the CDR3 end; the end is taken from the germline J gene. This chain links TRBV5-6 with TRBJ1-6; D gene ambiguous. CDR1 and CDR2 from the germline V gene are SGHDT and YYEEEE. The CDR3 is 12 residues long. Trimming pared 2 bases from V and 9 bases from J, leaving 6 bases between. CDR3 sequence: CASSFEGSPLHF. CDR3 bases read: TGTGCCAGCAGCTTCGAAGGTTCACCC.

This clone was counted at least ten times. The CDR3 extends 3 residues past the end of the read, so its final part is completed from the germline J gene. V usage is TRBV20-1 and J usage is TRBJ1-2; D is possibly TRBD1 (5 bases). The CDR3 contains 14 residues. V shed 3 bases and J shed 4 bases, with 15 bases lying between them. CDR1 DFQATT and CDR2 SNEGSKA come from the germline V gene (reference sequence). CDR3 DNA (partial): TGCAGTGCTAGCGACAGCTTAAAACTCTATGGC. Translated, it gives CSASDSLKLYG. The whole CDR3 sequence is CSASDSLKLYGYTF.

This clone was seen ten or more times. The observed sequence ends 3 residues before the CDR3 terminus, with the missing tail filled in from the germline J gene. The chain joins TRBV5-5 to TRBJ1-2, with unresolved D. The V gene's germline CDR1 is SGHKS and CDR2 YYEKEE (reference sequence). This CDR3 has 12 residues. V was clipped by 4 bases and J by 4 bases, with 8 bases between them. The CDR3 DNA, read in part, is TGTGCCAGCAGCCAAGAGGGCTATGGC. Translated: CASSQEGYG. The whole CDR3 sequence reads CASSQEGYGYTF.

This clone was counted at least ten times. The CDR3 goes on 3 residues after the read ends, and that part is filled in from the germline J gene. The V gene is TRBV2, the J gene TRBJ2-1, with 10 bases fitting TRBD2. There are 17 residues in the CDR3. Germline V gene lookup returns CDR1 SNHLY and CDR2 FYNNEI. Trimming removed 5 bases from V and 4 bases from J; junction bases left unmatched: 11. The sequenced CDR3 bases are TGTGCCAGCAGTTATAGCCCACTAGCGGGGATATACAATGAG. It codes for CASSYSPLAGIYNE. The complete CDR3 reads CASSYSPLAGIYNEQFF.

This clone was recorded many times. CDR3: CASSRGSGSLAGELFF. CDR3 bases read: TGTGCCAGCAGCCGGGGGAGCGGGAGTTTGGCCGGGGAG. The gene calls are TRBV9 and TRBJ2-2; 8 positions agree with TRBD2. The observed sequence ends 3 residues before the CDR3 terminus, with the missing tail filled in from the germline J gene. V was pared by 4 bases and J by 6 bases, with 11 bases of the junction left unmatched. The CDR3 covers 16 residues. Germline V gene sequence: CDR1 SGDLS, CDR2 YYNGEE.

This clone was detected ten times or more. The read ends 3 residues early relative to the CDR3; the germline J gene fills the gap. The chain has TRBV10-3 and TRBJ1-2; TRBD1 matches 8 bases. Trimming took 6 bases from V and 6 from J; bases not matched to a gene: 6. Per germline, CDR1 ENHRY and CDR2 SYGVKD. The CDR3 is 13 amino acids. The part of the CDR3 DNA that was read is TGTGCCATCAGGGACAGGGAGAGGGATGGC. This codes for CAIRDRERDG. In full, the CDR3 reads CAIRDRERDGYTF.

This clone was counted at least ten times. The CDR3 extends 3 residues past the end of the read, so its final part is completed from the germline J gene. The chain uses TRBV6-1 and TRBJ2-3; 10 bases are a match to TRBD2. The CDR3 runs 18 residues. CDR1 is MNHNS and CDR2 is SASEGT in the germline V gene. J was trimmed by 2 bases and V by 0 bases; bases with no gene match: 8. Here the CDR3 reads CASSEASSGSLPTDTQYF. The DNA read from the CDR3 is TGTGCCAGCAGTGAAGCGTCTAGCGGGAGCCTCCCCACAGATACG.

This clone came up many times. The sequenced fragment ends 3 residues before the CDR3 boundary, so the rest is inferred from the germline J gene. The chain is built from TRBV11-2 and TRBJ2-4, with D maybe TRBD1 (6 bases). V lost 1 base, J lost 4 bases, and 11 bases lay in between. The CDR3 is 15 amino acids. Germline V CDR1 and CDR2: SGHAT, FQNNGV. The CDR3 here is CASSLVWDMKNIQYF. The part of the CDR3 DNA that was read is TGTGCCAGCAGCTTAGTGTGGGACATGAAAAACATT.

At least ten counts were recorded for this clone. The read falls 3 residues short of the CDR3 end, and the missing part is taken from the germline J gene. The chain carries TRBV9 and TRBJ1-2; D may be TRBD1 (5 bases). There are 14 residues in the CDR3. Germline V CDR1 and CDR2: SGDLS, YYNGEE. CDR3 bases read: TGTGCCAGCAGCGTGGGCAGGGAGGTCGCCGGC. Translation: CASSVGREVAG. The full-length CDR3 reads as CASSVGREVAGYTF.

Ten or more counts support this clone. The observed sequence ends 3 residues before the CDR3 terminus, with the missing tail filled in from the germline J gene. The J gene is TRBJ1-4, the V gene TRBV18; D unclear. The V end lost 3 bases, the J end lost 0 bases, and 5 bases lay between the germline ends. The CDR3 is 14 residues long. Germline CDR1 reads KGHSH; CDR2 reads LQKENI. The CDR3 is CASSPQATNEKLFF. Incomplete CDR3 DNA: TGTGCCAGCTCACCCCAGGCAACTAATGAAAAA.

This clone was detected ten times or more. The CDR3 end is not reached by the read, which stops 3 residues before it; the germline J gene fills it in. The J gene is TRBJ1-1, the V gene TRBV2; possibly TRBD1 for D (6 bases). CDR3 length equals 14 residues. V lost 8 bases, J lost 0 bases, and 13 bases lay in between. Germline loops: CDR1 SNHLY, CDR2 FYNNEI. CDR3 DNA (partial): TGTGCCAGCGGGCAGGGGCAGATGAACACTGAA. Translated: CASGQGQMNTE. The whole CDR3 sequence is CASGQGQMNTEAFF.

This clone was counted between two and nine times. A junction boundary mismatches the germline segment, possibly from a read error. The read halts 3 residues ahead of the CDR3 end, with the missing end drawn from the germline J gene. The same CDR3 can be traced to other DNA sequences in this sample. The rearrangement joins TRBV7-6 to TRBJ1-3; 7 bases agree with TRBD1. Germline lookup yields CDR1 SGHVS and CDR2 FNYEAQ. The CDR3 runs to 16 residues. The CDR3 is CASSGDSSFSGNTIYF. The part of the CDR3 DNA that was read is TGTGCCAGCAGCGGGGACAGCTCGTTCTCTGGAAACACG.

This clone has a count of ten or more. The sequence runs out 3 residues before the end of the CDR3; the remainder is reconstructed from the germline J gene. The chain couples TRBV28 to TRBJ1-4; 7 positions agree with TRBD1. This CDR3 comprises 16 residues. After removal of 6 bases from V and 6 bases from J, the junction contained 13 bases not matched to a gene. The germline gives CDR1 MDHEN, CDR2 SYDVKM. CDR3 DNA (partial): TGTGCCAGCAGCTTACTCGCCGGGACAGAATATGAAAAA. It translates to CASSLLAGTEYEK. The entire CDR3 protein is CASSLLAGTEYEKLFF.

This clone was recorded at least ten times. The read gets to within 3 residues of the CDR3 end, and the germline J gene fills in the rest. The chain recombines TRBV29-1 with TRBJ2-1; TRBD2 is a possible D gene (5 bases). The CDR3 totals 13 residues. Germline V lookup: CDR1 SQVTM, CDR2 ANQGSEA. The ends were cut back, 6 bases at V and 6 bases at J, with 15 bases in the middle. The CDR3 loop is CSVGKLGGNEQFF. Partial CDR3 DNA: TGCAGCGTGGGTAAACTAGGAGGCAATGAG.

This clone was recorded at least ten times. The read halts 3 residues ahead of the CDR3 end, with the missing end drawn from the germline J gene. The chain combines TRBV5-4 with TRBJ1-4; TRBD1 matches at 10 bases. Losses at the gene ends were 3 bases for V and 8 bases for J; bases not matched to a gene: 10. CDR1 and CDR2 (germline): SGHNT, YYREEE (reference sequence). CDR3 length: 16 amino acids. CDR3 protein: CASSSRDRGIGEKLFF. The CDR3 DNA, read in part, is TGTGCCAGCAGCTCCCGGGACAGGGGAATTGGCGAAAAA.

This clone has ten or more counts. The sequenced part of the CDR3 DNA is TGCAGTGCTAGCGGGACAGGGGGCTATTTCGCCTACAATGAG. It codes for CSASGTGGYFAYNE. The complete CDR3 sequence is CSASGTGGYFAYNEQFF. The V call is TRBV20-1, the J call TRBJ2-1; 12 nucleotides align to TRBD1. Read sequence stops 3 residues before the CDR3 end, and the germline J gene provides the missing end. V lost 3 bases to trimming and J lost 2 bases; unmatched junction nucleotides: 8. Germline V gene sequence: CDR1 DFQATT, CDR2 SNEGSKA (reference sequence). The CDR3 is 17 residues long.

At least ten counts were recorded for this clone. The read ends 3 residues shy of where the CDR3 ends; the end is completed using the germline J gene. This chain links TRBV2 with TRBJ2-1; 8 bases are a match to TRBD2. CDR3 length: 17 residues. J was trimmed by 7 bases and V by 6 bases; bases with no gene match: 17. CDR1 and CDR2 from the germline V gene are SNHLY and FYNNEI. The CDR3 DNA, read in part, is TGTGCCAGCAGATGGACGAGCGCAGCGGGAGTAAAAAATGAG. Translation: CASRWTSAAGVKNE. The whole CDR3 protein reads CASRWTSAAGVKNEQFF.

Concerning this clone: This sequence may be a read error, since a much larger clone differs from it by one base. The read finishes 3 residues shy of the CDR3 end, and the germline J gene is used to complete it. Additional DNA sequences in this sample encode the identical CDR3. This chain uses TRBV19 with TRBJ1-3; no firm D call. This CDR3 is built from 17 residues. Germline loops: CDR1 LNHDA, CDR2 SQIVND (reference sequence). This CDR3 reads CASSIPRQGVAGNTIYF. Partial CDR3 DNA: TGTGCCAGTAGTATACCGAGACAAGGTGTGGCTGGAAACACA.

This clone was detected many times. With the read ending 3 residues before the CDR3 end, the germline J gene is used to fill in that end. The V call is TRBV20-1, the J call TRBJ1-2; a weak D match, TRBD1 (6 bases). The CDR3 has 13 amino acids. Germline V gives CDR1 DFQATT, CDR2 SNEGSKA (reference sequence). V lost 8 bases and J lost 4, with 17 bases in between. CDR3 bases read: TGCAGTCCCCTGGGGGGGGCTTCCTATGGC. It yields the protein CSPLGGASYG. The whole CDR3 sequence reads CSPLGGASYGYTF.

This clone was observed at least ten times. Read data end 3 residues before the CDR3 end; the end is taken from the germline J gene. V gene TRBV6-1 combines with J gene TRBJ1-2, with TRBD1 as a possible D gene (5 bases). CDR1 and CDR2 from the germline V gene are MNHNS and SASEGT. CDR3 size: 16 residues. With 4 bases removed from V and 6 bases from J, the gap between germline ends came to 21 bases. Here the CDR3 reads CASSVPVWGTKDGYTF. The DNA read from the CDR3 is TGTGCCAGCAGTGTCCCCGTTTGGGGCACGAAAGATGGC.

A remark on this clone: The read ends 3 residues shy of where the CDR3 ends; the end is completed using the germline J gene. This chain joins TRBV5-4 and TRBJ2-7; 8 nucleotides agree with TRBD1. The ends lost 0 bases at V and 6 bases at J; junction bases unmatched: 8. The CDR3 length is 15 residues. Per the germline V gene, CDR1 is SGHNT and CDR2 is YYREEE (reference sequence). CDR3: CASSLARTGMSEQYF. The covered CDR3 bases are TGTGCCAGCAGCTTGGCCCGGACAGGGATGAGCGAG.

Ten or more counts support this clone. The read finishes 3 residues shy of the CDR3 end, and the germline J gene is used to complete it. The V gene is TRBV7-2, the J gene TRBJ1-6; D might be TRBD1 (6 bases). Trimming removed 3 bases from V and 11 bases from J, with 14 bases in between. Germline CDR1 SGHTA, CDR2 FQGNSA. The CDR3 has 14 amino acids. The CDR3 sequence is CASSLEGGHPPLHF. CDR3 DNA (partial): TGTGCCAGCAGCTTGGAAGGGGGACACCCACCC.

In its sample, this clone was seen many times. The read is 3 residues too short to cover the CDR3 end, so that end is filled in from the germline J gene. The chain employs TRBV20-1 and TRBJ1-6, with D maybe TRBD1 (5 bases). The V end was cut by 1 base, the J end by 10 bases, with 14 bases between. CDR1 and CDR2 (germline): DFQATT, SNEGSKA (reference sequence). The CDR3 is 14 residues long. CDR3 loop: CSARGWTPRSPLHF. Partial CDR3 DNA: TGCAGTGCTAGAGGATGGACACCCCGATCACCC.

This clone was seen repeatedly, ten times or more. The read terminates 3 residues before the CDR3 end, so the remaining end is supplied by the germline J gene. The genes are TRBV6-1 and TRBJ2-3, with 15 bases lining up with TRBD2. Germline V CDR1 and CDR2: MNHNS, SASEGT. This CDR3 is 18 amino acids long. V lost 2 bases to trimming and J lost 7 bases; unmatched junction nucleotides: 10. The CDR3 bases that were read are TGTGCCAGCAGTGAAATAAGGACTAGCGGGGGGGCTTTAAATACG. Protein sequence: CASSEIRTSGGALNT. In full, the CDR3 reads CASSEIRTSGGALNTQYF.

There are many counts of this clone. Incomplete CDR3 DNA: TGTGCCAGCAGCTGGACAGCTAACACTGAA. Protein: CASSWTANTE. The CDR3 as a whole reads CASSWTANTEAFF. The gene calls are TRBV7-2 and TRBJ1-1; weak D call: TRBD1 (6 bases). The CDR3 goes on 3 residues after the read ends, and that part is filled in from the germline J gene. Trimming pared 4 bases from V and 2 bases from J, leaving 8 bases between. The germline V gene encodes CDR1 SGHTA and CDR2 FQGNSA. There are 13 residues in the CDR3.

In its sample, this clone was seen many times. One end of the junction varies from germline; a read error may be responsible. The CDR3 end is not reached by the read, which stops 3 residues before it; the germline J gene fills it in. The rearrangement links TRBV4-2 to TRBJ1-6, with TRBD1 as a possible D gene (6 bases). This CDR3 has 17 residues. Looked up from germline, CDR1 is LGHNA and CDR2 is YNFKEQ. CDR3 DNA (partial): TGCGCCAGCAGCCCCGCACACATCAGGGGCAAGGATTCACCC. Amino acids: CASSPAHIRGKDSP. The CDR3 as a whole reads CASSPAHIRGKDSPLHF.

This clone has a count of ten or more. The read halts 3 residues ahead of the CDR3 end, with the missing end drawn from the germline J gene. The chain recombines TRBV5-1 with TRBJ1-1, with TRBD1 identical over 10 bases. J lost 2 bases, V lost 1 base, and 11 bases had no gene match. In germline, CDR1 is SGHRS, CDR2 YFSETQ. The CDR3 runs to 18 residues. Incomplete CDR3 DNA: TGCGCCAGCAGCTTGAGCCAAACCGGGACAGGGGCTAACACTGAA. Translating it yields CASSLSQTGTGANTE. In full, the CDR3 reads CASSLSQTGTGANTEAFF.

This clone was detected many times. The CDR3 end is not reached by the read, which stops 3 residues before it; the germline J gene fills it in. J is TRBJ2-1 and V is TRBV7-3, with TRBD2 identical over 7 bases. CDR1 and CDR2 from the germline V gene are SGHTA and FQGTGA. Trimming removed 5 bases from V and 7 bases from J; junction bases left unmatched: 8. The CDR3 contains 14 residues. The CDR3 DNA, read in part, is TGTGCCAGCAGCCCTCGGGGACTATCAAATGAG. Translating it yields CASSPRGLSNE. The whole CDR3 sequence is CASSPRGLSNEQFF.

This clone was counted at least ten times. Partial CDR3 DNA: TGTGCCAGCAGTGGCTGGTTGACAGGGGGGTACGAG. Protein sequence: CASSGWLTGGYE. The full CDR3 is CASSGWLTGGYEQYF. The V gene is TRBV6-1, the J gene TRBJ2-7, with 9 bases fitting TRBD1. The read ends 3 residues shy of where the CDR3 ends; the end is completed using the germline J gene. The CDR3 loop spans 15 amino acids. The V segment lost 4 bases and the J segment 4 bases; nucleotides outside the gene matches: 8. CDR1 is MNHNS, CDR2 SASEGT, per germline.

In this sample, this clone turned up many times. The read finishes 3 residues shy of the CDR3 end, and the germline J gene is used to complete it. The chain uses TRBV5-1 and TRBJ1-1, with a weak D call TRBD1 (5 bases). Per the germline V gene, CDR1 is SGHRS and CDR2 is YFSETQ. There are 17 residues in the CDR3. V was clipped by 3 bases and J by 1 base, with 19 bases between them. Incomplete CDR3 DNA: TGCGCCAGCAGCTCAAGTCCTTCGACAGCTCCGAACACTGAA. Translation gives CASSSSPSTAPNTE. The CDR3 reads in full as CASSSSPSTAPNTEAFF.